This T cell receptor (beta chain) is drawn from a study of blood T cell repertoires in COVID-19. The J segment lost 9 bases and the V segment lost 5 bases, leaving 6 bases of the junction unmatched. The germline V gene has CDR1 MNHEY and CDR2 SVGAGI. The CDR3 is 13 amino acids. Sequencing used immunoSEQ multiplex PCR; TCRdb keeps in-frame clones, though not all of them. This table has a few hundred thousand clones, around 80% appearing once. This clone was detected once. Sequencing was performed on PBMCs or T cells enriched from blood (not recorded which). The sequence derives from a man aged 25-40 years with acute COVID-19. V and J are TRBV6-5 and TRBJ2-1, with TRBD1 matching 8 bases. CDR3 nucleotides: TGTGCCAGCAGTCAAACAGGGGGGAGTGAGCAGTTCTTC. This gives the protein CASSQTGGSEQFF.